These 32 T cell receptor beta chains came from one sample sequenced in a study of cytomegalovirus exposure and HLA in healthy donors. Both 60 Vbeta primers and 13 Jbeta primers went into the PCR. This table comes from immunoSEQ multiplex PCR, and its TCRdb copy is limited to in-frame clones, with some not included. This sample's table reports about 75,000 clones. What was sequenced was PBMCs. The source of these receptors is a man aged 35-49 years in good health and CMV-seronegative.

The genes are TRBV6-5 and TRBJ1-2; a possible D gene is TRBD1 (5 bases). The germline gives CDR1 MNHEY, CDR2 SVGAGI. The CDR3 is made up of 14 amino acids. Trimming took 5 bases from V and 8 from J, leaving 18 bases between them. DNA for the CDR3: TGTGCCAGCAGTGCCCAGGGAGGCGGTGGAGGCTACACCTTC. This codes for CASSAQGGGGGYTF.

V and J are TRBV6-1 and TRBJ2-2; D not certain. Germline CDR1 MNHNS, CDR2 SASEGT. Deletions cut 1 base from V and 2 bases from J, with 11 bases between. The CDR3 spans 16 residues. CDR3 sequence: CASSEGAIINTGELFF. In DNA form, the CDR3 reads TGTGCCAGCAGTGAAGGGGCTATCATCAACACCGGGGAGCTGTTTTTT.

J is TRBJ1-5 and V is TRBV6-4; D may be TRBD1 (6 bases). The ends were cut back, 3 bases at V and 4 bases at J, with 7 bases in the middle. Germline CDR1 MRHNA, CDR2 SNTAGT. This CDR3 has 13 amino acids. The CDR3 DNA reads TGTGCCAGCAGTGAGGGGGCTAATCAGCCCCAGCATTTT. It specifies CASSEGANQPQHF.

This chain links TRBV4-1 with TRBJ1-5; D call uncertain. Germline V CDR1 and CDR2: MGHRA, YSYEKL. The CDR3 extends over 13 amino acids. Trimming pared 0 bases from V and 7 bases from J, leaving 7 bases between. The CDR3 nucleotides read TGCGCCAGCAGCCAAGATGGGAGACAGCCCCAGCATTTT. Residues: CASSQDGRQPQHF.

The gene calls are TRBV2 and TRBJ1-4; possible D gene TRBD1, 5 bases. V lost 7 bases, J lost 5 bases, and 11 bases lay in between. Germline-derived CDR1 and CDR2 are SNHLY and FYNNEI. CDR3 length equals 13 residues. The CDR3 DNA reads TGTGCCAGCATTAGGGGTCAGAATGAAAAACTGTTTTTT. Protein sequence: CASIRGQNEKLFF. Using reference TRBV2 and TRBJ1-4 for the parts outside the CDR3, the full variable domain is EPEVTQTPSHQVTQMGQEVILRCVPISNHLYFYWYRQILGQKVEFLVSFYNNEISEKSEIFDDQFSVERPDGSNFTLKIRSTKLEDSAMYFCASIRGQNEKLFFGSGTQLSVL.

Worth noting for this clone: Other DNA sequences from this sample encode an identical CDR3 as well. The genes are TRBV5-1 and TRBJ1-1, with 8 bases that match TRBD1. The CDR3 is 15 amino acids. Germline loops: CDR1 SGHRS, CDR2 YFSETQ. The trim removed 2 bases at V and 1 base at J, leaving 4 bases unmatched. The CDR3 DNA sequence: TGCGCCAGCAGCTTCTCCGGGACAGGGAACACTGAAGCTTTCTTT. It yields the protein CASSFSGTGNTEAFF.

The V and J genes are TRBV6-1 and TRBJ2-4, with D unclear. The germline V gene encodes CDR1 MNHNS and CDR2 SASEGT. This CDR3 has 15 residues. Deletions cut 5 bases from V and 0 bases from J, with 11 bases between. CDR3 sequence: CASSPLSVAKNIQYF. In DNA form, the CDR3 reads TGTGCCAGCAGTCCTCTCTCGGTAGCCAAAAACATTCAGTACTTC.

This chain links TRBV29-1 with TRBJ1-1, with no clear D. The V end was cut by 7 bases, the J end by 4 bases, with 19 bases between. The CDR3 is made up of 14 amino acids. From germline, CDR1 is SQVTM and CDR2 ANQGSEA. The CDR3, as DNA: TGCAGCGCTAAACTTACCGGGAGCGGCACTGAAGCTTTCTTT. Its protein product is CSAKLTGSGTEAFF.

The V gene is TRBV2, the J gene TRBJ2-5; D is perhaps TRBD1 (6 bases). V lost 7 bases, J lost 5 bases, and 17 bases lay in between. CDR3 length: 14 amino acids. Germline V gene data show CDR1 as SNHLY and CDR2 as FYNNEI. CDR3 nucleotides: TGTGCCAGCATAGGGGAAGAGAGGGGGGAGACCCAGTACTTC. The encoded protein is CASIGEERGETQYF.

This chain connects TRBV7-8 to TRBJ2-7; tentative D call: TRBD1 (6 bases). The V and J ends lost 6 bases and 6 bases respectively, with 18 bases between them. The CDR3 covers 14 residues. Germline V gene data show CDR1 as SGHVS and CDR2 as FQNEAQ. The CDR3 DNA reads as TGTGCCAGCAGGAACCGGGACATCGAGGGCGAGCAGTACTTC. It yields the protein CASRNRDIEGEQYF.

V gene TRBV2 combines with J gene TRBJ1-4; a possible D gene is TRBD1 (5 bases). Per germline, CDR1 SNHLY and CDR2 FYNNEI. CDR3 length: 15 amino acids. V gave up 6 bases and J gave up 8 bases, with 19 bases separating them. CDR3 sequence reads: CASRDSSGLWEKLFF. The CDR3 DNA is TGTGCCAGCAGGGATTCATCAGGGTTATGGGAAAAACTGTTTTTT.

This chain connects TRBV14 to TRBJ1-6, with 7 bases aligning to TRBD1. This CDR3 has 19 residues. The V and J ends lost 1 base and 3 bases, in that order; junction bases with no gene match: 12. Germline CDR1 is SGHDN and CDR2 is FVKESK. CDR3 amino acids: CASSQVTLLRQGYNSPLHF. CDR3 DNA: TGTGCCAGCAGCCAAGTTACGCTTTTGAGACAGGGCTATAATTCACCCCTCCACTTT.

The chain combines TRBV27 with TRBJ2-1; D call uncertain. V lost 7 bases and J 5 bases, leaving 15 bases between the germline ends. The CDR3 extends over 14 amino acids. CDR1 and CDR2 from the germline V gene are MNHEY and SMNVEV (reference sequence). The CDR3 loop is CASTRLSSDNEQFF. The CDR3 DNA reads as TGTGCCAGCACCCGATTGAGCTCTGACAATGAGCAGTTCTTC.

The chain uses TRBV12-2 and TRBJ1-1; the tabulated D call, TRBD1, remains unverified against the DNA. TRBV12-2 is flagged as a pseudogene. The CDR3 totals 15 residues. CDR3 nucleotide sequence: TGTGCAAGTCGCTTAAAGCCAGGGGGCTACACTGAAGCTTTCTTT. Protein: CASRLKPGGYTEAFF.

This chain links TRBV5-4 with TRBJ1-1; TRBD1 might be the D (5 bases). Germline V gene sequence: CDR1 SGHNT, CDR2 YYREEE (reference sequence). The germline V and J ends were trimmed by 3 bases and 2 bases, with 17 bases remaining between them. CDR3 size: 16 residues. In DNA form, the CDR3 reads TGTGCCAGCAGCTCTCAATGGGGCCAGGGAAACACTGAAGCTTTCTTT. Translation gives CASSSQWGQGNTEAFF. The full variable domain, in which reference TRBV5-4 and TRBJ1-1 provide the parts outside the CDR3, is ETGVTQSPTHLIKTRGQQVTLRCSSQSGHNTVSWYQQALGQGPQFIFQYYREEENGRGNFPPRFSGLQFPNYSSELNVNALELDDSALYLCASSSQWGQGNTEAFFGQGTRLTVV.

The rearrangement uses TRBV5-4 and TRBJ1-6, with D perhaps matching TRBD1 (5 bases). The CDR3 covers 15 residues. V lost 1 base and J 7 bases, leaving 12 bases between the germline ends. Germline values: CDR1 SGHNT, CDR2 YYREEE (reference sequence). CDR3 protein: CASSLSIQGNSPLHF. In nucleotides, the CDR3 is TGTGCCAGCAGCTTGTCGATCCAGGGAAATTCACCCCTCCACTTT.

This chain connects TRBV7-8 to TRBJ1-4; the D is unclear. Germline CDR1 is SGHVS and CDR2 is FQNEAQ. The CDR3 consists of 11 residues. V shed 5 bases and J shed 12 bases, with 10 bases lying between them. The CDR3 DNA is TGTGCCAGCAGCCGAGAATTAGAACTGTTTTTT. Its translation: CASSRELELFF. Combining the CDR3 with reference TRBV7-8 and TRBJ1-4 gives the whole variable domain GAGVSQSPRYKVAKRGQDVALRCDPISGHVSLFWYQQALGQGPEFLTYFQNEAQLDKSGLPSDRFFAERPEGSVSTLKIQRTQQEDSAVYLCASSRELELFFGSGTQLSVL.

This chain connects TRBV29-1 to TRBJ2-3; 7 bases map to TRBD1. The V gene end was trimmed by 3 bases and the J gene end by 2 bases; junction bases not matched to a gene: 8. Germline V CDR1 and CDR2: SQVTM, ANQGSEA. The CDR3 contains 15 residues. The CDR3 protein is CSVDPGQVYTDTQYF. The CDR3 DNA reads TGCAGCGTTGACCCAGGACAGGTCTACACAGATACGCAGTATTTT.

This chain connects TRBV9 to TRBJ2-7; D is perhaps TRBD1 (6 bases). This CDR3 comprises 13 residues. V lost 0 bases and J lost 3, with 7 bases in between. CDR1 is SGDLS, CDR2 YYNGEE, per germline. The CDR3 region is CASSVEQGYEQYF. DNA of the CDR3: TGTGCCAGCAGCGTAGAACAGGGCTACGAGCAGTACTTC.

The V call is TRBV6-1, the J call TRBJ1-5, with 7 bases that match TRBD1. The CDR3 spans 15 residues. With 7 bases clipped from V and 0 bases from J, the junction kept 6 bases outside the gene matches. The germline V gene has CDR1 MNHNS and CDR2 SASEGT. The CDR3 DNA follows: TGTGCCAGCACGCCAACAGGGGTTAGCAATCAGCCCCAGCATTTT. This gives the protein CASTPTGVSNQPQHF.

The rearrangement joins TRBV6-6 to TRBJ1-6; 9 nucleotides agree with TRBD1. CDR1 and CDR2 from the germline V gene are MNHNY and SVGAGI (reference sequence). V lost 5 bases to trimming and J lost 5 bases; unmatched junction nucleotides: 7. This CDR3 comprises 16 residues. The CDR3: CASSLNRGQHNSPLHF. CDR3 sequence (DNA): TGTGCCAGCAGTCTAAACAGGGGGCAGCATAATTCACCCCTCCACTTT.

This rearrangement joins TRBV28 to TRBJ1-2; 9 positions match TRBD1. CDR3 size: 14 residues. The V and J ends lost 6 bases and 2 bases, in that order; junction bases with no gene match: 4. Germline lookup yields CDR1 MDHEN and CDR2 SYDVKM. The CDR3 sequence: CASRGQGLNYGYTF. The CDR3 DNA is TGTGCCAGCAGGGGACAGGGTTTAAACTATGGCTACACCTTC.

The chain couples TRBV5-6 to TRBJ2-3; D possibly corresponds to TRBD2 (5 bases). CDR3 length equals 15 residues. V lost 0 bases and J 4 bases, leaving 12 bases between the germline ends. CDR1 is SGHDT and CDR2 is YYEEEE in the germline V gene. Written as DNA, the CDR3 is TGTGCCAGCAGCTTGGTCGGCGGAGCGGCAGATACGCAGTATTTT. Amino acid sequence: CASSLVGGAADTQYF.

The CDR3 DNA is TGTGCCAGCAGGGGTGAGGTCGCCTACGAGCAGTACTTC. It encodes CASRGEVAYEQYF. The chain links TRBV5-5 to TRBJ2-7; D gene unclear. Germline V lookup: CDR1 SGHKS, CDR2 YYEKEE (reference sequence). With 5 bases removed from V and 2 bases from J, the gap between germline ends came to 11 bases. There are 13 residues in the CDR3.

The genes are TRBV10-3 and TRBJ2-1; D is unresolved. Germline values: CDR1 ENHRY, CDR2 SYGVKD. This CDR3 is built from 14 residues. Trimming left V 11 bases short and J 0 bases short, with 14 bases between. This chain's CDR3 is CAVSPRDSYNEQFF. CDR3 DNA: TGTGCCGTCTCCCCAAGAGACTCCTACAATGAGCAGTTCTTC.

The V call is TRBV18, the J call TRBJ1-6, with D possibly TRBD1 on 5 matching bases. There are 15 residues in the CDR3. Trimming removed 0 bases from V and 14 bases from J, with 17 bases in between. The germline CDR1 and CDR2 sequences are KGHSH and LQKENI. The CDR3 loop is CASSPPAGKGLALHF. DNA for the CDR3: TGTGCCAGCTCACCACCAGCAGGGAAGGGATTAGCCCTCCACTTT.

The CDR3 coding sequence is TGTGCCAGTAAAATTGGGAGGACAACTAAAAACTATGGCTACACCTTC. As protein: CASKIGRTTKNYGYTF. The V call is TRBV19, the J call TRBJ1-2; weak D call: TRBD1 (5 bases). V lost 7 bases and J lost 2, with 20 bases in between. This CDR3 region has 16 residues. Germline V gene data show CDR1 as LNHDA and CDR2 as SQIVND (reference sequence).

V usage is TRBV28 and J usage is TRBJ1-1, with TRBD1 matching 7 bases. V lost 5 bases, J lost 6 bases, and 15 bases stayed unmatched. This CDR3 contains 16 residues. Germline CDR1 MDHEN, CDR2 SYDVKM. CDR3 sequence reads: CASSILQGLRGSEAFF. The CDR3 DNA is TGTGCCAGCAGTATCCTACAGGGGCTACGGGGTTCTGAAGCTTTCTTT.

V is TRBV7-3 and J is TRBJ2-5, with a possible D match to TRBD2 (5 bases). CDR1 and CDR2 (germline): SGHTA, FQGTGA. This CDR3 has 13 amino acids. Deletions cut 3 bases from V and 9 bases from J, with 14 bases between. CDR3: CASSFDGREPQYF. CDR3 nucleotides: TGTGCCAGCAGCTTCGACGGCCGGGAACCCCAGTACTTC.

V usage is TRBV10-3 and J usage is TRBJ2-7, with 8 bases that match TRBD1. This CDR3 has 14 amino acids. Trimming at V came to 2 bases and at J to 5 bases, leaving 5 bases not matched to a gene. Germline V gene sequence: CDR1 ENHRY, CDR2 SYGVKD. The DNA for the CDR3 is TGTGCCATCAGTGAGAGGGGACAGGCAAACGAGCAGTACTTC. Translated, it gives CAISERGQANEQYF.

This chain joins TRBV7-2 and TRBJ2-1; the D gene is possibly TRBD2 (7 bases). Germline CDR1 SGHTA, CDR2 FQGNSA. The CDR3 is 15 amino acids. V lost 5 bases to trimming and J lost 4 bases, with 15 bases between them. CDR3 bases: TGTGCCAGCAGCCCACTGGCGGGGGCTTACAATGAGCAGTTCTTC. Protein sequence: CASSPLAGAYNEQFF.

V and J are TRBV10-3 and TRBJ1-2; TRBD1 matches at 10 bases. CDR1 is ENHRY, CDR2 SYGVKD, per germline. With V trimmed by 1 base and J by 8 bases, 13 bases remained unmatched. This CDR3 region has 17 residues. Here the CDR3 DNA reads TGTGCCATCAGTGAGTTTAATGGACAGGGGGGCGCCGGGGGCTACACCTTC. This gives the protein CAISEFNGQGGAGGYTF.